Shown below are 21 T cell receptor beta chains from a single sample sequenced in a study of shared clonotypes between healthy human individuals. This table comes from immunoSEQ multiplex PCR, and its TCRdb copy is limited to in-frame clones, with some not included. The data contain around 2.1 million clones, approximately 94% of them singletons. Sample: naive CD4+ T cells sorted from blood. The subset here: CD45RA+ positively selected. These receptors all come from a man aged 18 to 29 in good health.

The rearrangement uses TRBV13 and TRBJ2-7; 11 bases match TRBD2. Trimming removed 5 bases from V and 4 bases from J; junction bases left unmatched: 7. The germline gives CDR1 PRHDT, CDR2 FYEKMQ (reference sequence). The CDR3 has 15 residues. The CDR3 bases are TGTGCCAGCAGCAGCATAGCGGGGGGGCCGTACGAGCAGTACTTC. It is translated as CASSSIAGGPYEQYF.

This chain links TRBV19 with TRBJ1-2; TRBD1 is a possible D gene (5 bases). Deletions cut 3 bases from V and 4 bases from J, with 12 bases between. The CDR3 sequence is 14 residues long. The germline CDR1 and CDR2 sequences are LNHDA and SQIVND (reference sequence). CDR3 in DNA: TGTGCCAGTAGTATCACAGGACCTCCCTATGGCTACACCTTC. It yields the protein CASSITGPPYGYTF.

Written as DNA, the CDR3 is TGTGCCAGCAGCTTGGGGGTTGGGATCAGCTCTGGAAACACCATATATTTT. It codes for CASSLGVGISSGNTIYF. The chain uses TRBV5-4 and TRBJ1-3; D ambiguous. CDR1 and CDR2 (germline): SGHNT, YYREEE (reference sequence). This CDR3 spans 17 amino acids. The V and J ends lost 0 bases and 0 bases respectively, with 13 bases between them. The full variable domain, its missing parts supplied by reference TRBV5-4 and TRBJ1-3, is ETGVTQSPTHLIKTRGQQVTLRCSSQSGHNTVSWYQQALGQGPQFIFQYYREEENGRGNFPPRFSGLQFPNYSSELNVNALELDDSALYLCASSLGVGISSGNTIYFGEGSWLTVV.

The genes are TRBV6-5 and TRBJ2-1, with 12 bases aligning to TRBD2. Germline V gene data show CDR1 as MNHEY and CDR2 as SVGAGI. Trimming cost V 6 bases and J 7 bases; bases outside gene matches: 7. This CDR3 spans 15 amino acids. CDR3 DNA sequence: TGTGCCAGCAGCCTGACTAGCGGGAGATGGAATGAGCAGTTCTTC. Encoded protein: CASSLTSGRWNEQFF.

This clone was picked up one time. The V gene is TRBV6-1, the J gene TRBJ2-1; D is unclear. The CDR3 is 15 residues long. Trimming shortened V by 2 bases and J by 0 bases, and 8 bases separated the two germline ends. Germline V gene lookup returns CDR1 MNHNS and CDR2 SASEGT. Here the CDR3 reads CASSEIGSSYNEQFF. The CDR3 coding sequence is TGTGCCAGCAGTGAAATCGGCAGCTCCTACAATGAGCAGTTCTTC.

V gene TRBV28 combines with J gene TRBJ1-6, with 8 bases lining up with TRBD1. Per the germline V gene, CDR1 is MDHEN and CDR2 is SYDVKM. The CDR3 extends over 15 amino acids. V was clipped by 6 bases and J by 9 bases; unmatched bases: 10. For the CDR3, the DNA is TGTGCCAGCAGGCCGACCCAGGGGGCGAGTTCACCCCTCCACTTT. Translating gives CASRPTQGASSPLHF.

For this clone: Additional DNA sequences in this sample encode the identical CDR3. This chain connects TRBV18 to TRBJ2-7, with TRBD1 matching over 7 bases. CDR1 and CDR2 (germline): KGHSH, LQKENI. V trimming: 3 bases; J trimming: 3 bases; junction bases outside the gene matches: 5. The CDR3 totals 14 residues. Here the CDR3 reads CASSPPGQSYEQYF. CDR3 nucleotides: TGTGCCAGCTCACCTCCGGGACAGAGCTACGAGCAGTACTTC.

The chain combines TRBV6-5 with TRBJ1-2; D gene uncertain. With 7 bases removed from V and 0 bases from J, the gap between germline ends came to 12 bases. This CDR3 is 14 amino acids long. CDR1 is MNHEY, CDR2 SVGAGI, per germline. CDR3 amino acids: CASTGRRANYGYTF. CDR3 nucleotide sequence: TGTGCCAGCACGGGTCGCAGAGCTAACTATGGCTACACCTTC.

The table lists this clone with a count of one. The chain uses TRBV19 and TRBJ2-3; perhaps TRBD1 as D (6 bases). Trimming cost V 6 bases and J 4 bases, with 14 bases left between them. CDR3 size: 14 residues. From germline, CDR1 is LNHDA and CDR2 SQIVND (reference sequence). The CDR3 loop reads CASRQGEAADTQYF. In nucleotides, the CDR3 is TGTGCCAGTAGACAGGGAGAGGCCGCAGATACGCAGTATTTT.

The chain has TRBV6-5 and TRBJ1-1; D unresolved. This CDR3 has 15 amino acids. Per germline, CDR1 MNHEY and CDR2 SVGAGI. V dropped 3 bases and J dropped 0 bases, with 11 bases sitting between them. CDR3 in DNA: TGTGCCAGCAGTTATGACGGGAATATGAACACTGAAGCTTTCTTT. Translated, it gives CASSYDGNMNTEAFF.

The rearrangement uses TRBV7-3 and TRBJ2-3; 9 bases fit TRBD2. Germline loops: CDR1 SGHTA, CDR2 FQGTGA. This CDR3 contains 15 residues. With V trimmed by 4 bases and J by 9 bases, 11 bases remained unmatched. The CDR3 coding sequence is TGTGCCAGCAGCTCTTCCGGGACTAGCCCTGGGACGCAGTATTTT. This translates into CASSSSGTSPGTQYF.

V and J are TRBV28 and TRBJ1-6; D might be TRBD1 (5 bases). Germline CDR1 MDHEN, CDR2 SYDVKM. Trimming took off 5 bases at V and 9 bases at J, with 17 bases between the two ends. CDR3 length: 15 residues. This CDR3 reads CASSPLGTRTSPLHF. In DNA, the CDR3 is TGTGCCAGCAGTCCCCTTGGGACGCGGACTTCACCCCTCCACTTT. Combining the CDR3 with reference TRBV28 and TRBJ1-6 gives the whole variable domain DVKVTQSSRYLVKRTGEKVFLECVQDMDHENMFWYRQDPGLGLRLIYFSYDVKMKEKGDIPEGYSVSREKKERFSLILESASTNQTSMYLCASSPLGTRTSPLHFGNGTRLTVT.

The genes are TRBV6-1 and TRBJ1-1; a weak D match, TRBD1 (5 bases). The CDR3 is 14 amino acids. Trimming pared 7 bases from V and 0 bases from J, leaving 12 bases between. The germline V gene encodes CDR1 MNHNS and CDR2 SASEGT. CDR3 sequence reads: CASTEGPMNTEAFF. CDR3 in DNA: TGTGCCAGCACTGAGGGACCGATGAACACTGAAGCTTTCTTT.

The chain combines TRBV19 with TRBJ1-5, with D perhaps TRBD1 (5 bases). Germline values: CDR1 LNHDA, CDR2 SQIVND (reference sequence). V lost 3 bases and J 7 bases, leaving 13 bases between the germline ends. The CDR3 has 14 residues. The CDR3 DNA sequence: TGTGCCAGTAGTATCCCTTCCAAGGGGCAGCCCCAGCATTTT. This encodes CASSIPSKGQPQHF.

V gene TRBV18 combines with J gene TRBJ2-7; 7 positions match TRBD1. This CDR3 contains 14 residues. Germline assignment: CDR1 KGHSH and CDR2 LQKENI. Losses at the gene ends were 3 bases for V and 9 bases for J; bases not matched to a gene: 11. Here the CDR3 reads CASSPQGVPAVQYF. The CDR3 nucleotides read TGTGCCAGCTCACCCCAGGGGGTCCCGGCGGTGCAGTACTTC.

This clone was counted once. The same CDR3 arises from other DNA sequences in this sample as well. The chain combines TRBV14 with TRBJ1-2; a weak D match, TRBD1 (5 bases). The germline gives CDR1 SGHDN, CDR2 FVKESK. The CDR3 totals 14 residues. The V end was cut by 1 base, the J end by 2 bases, with 8 bases between. The CDR3 sequence: CASSQAGTNYGYTF. In nucleotides, the CDR3 is TGTGCCAGCAGCCAAGCGGGGACCAACTATGGCTACACCTTC.

The gene calls are TRBV30 and TRBJ2-7, with D possibly being TRBD1 or TRBD2 (5 bases each). Germline values: CDR1 GTSNPN, CDR2 SVGIG (reference sequence). CDR3 length: 12 amino acids. The V end was cut by 4 bases, the J end by 7 bases, with 14 bases between. CDR3 protein: CAWKLGAWEQYF. CDR3 nucleotide sequence: TGTGCCTGGAAACTAGGGGCCTGGGAGCAGTACTTC.

The chain recombines TRBV13 with TRBJ2-1, with D possibly TRBD2 on 5 matching bases. There are 15 residues in the CDR3. Germline values: CDR1 PRHDT, CDR2 FYEKMQ (reference sequence). V shed 6 bases and J shed 9 bases, with 21 bases lying between them. CDR3 nucleotide sequence: TGTGCCAGCAGTCGCCGGGGAGCCGCAGGTCTTGAGCAGTTCTTC. Translated, it gives CASSRRGAAGLEQFF.

The chain couples TRBV15 to TRBJ2-1; tentative D call: TRBD1 (5 bases). The V end was cut by 0 bases, the J end by 8 bases, with 8 bases between. Per germline, CDR1 LNHNV and CDR2 YYDKDF (reference sequence). The CDR3 consists of 13 residues. For the CDR3, the DNA is TGTGCCACCAGCAGAGATCCGACAGATGAGCAGTTCTTC. Its protein is CATSRDPTDEQFF.

In this sample, this clone turned up once. J is TRBJ2-2 and V is TRBV6-6; D is unclear. V gave up 6 bases and J gave up 4 bases, with 15 bases separating them. Germline V gene data show CDR1 as MNHNY and CDR2 as SVGAGI (reference sequence). This CDR3 is built from 15 residues. CDR3 loop: CASRGVPISTGELFF. CDR3 nucleotide sequence: TGTGCCAGCAGGGGTGTTCCGATCTCCACCGGGGAGCTGTTTTTT.

This rearrangement joins TRBV7-2 to TRBJ2-2; TRBD2 aligns across 8 bases. V lost 1 base and J lost 7; bases outside the gene matches: 11. The CDR3 is 17 residues long. Looked up from germline, CDR1 is SGHTA and CDR2 is FQGNSA. CDR3 in DNA: TGTGCCAGCAGCTTAGTCAACCTGGGACTAGTGGGCGGGGAGCTGTTTTTT. This translates into CASSLVNLGLVGGELFF.